This T cell receptor beta chain was retrieved from a study of T cells after yellow fever vaccination. As TCR cDNA was made by 5'RACE template switching, a universal primer site and UMIs were added. One entry per CDR3 protein results from TCRdb running MiXCR on the 5' RACE reads. The data contain about 74,000 distinct CDR3 sequences, approximately 6.9% of them singletons. This specimen consisted of CD8+ T cells sorted from PBMCs, obtained around 5 days after the first yellow fever vaccination. The TCR sequence derives from a man younger than 35 who received the YFV17D yellow fever vaccine.

In nucleotides, the CDR3 is TGTGCCAGCAGCTTAGTGACGGGACCAGCGGAGACCCAGTACTTC. Translating it yields CASSLVTGPAETQYF. The V call is TRBV7-9, the J call TRBJ2-5; the D call may be TRBD1 or TRBD2 (5 bases each). Germline loops: CDR1 SEHNR, CDR2 FQNEAQ (reference sequence). This CDR3 region has 15 residues. Trimming removed 1 base from V and 5 bases from J, with 14 bases in between. Together with reference TRBV7-9 and TRBJ2-5, the CDR3 gives the full variable domain: DTGVSQNPRHKITKRGQNVTFRCDPISEHNRLYWYRQTLGQGPEFLTYFQNEAQLEKSRLLSDRFSAERPKGSFSTLEIQRTEQGDSAMYLCASSLVTGPAETQYFGPGTRLLVL.